The entry below gives a single TCR beta chain sequence along with its context. The V gene end was trimmed by 0 bases and the J gene end by 4 bases; junction bases not matched to a gene: 9. In germline, CDR1 is MNHEY, CDR2 SMNVEV (reference sequence). The CDR3 is 17 amino acids. The data originate from a study of blood T cell repertoires in COVID-19. Study in general: COVID-19 samples collected from the United States, Italy and Spain covered acute and convalescent phases. PBMCs, B-cell-depleted T cells, or T cells provided the cDNA or gDNA that made up the material.

Measured with immunoSEQ multiplex PCR; TCRdb has only the in-frame clones, and not every one. The repertoire holds around 59,000 clones, around nine tenths seen once, with about 4.3% in the top ten. The chain has TRBV27 and TRBJ1-5; 7 bases agree with TRBD1. Material for sequencing was peripheral blood. The sequence was obtained from a man in his 60s with acute or convalescent COVID-19. Written as DNA, the CDR3 is TGTGCCAGCAGTTTATCGCCCCGGACAGGCGAGAATCAGCCCCAGCATTTT. Its protein product is CASSLSPRTGENQPQHF.